A selection of T cell receptor beta chains follows, all from one sample in a study of blood T cell repertoires in COVID-19. Generated by immunoSEQ multiplex PCR, the TCRdb table keeps only in-frame clones and is missing some. The data contain 70,000 or so clones, about 83% of them singletons. The sequenced sample consisted of peripheral blood. All receptors derive from an elderly woman with acute or convalescent COVID-19. Both conserved end residues are part of each CDR3. D genes are given only for firm matches. Size is omitted from some rows. Given values are once, few, many or a class for expanded clones.

v_call	j_call	clone_size	d_call	cdr3_nt	cdr3_aa
TRBV28	TRBJ2-7	.	.	TGTGCCAGCGTGACCGGCGGGACCTACGAGCAGTACTTC	CASVTGGTYEQYF
TRBV10-1	TRBJ1-5	.	.	TGCGCCAGCAGCAGAAGGAGGACCTGGAGCAATCAGCCCCAGCATTTT	CASSRRRTWSNQPQHF
TRBV7-9	TRBJ2-1	once	TRBD2	TGTGCCAGCGTTCTAGCGGGAGTACCGAGGCAGTTCTTC	CASVLAGVPRQFF
TRBV5-6	TRBJ2-2	.	.	TGTGCCAGCAGCCGGGGGACAGATCTTATTTCCGGGGAGCTGTTTTTT	CASSRGTDLISGELFF
TRBV10-3	TRBJ1-2	.	.	TGTGCCATCAATCCGGGGGGACCTACAACCCGCTCTTATGGCTACACCTTC	CAINPGGPTTRSYGYTF
TRBV5-1	TRBJ2-3	few	.	TGCGCCAGCAGCCTAGAGCCGTATACGCAGTATTTT	CASSLEPYTQYF
TRBV28	TRBJ2-7	.	TRBD2	TGTGCCAGCCACGTCGGGGGGAGCTCCTACGAGCAGTACTTC	CASHVGGSSYEQYF
TRBV5-6	TRBJ2-1	.	TRBD2	TGTGCCAGCAGCTTCCTAAGCGGGGGTTACAATGAGCAGTTCTTC	CASSFLSGGYNEQFF
TRBV27	TRBJ2-7	.	TRBD1	TGTGCCAGCAGTGTAGACAGGGGCTACGAGCAGTACTTC	CASSVDRGYEQYF
TRBV27	TRBJ1-2	once	TRBD1	TGTGCCAGCAGTTTTCTTAGGACAGGGGTAAACTATGGCTACACCTTC	CASSFLRTGVNYGYTF
TRBV18	TRBJ2-7	.	TRBD1	TGTGCCAGCTCAATGGGACAGAGCACCTACGAGCAGTACTTC	CASSMGQSTYEQYF
TRBV5-1	TRBJ1-2	.	TRBD1	TGCGCCAGCAGCCCCGCCGGGACAGAACACTATGGCTACACCTTC	CASSPAGTEHYGYTF
TRBV6-5	TRBJ1-1	.	TRBD1	TGTGCCAGCAGGGAGACAGGGCTGAACACTGAAGCTTTCTTT	CASRETGLNTEAFF
TRBV20-1	TRBJ2-3	.	TRBD2	TGCAGTGCTAGTAGAGTTGCGGGAGTAGAAGATACGCAGTATTTT	CSASRVAGVEDTQYF
TRBV9	TRBJ1-4	.	.	TGTGCCAGCAGCGGAGGCGGGGGTTCGGGTGAAAAACTGTTTTTT	CASSGGGGSGEKLFF
TRBV18	TRBJ1-4	.	.	TGTGCCAGCTCACAACAGGCCTTTAATGAAAAACTGTTTTTT	CASSQQAFNEKLFF
TRBV3-1/TRBV3-2	TRBJ1-1	.	.	TGTGCCAGCAGCCAATCGACTGAAGCTTTCTTT	CASSQSTEAFF
TRBV28	TRBJ1-2	.	TRBD1	TGTGCCAGCCTGGAGGGGGCGCAGGGCTACACCTTC	CASLEGAQGYTF
TRBV6-5	TRBJ2-1	.	TRBD2	TGTGCCAGCAGCCCAAGCGGGGGGGCTTACAATGAGCAGTTCTTC	CASSPSGGAYNEQFF
TRBV28	TRBJ1-5	.	.	TGTGCCAGCAGATCGGGGAATCAGCCCCAGCATTTT	CASRSGNQPQHF
TRBV28	TRBJ1-5	.	.	TGTGCCGGCCGGACAGCGAATCAGCCCCAGCATTTT	CAGRTANQPQHF
TRBV5-8	TRBJ1-4	few	TRBD1	TGTGCCAGCAGCCTACAGGGGTTTAATGAAAAACTGTTTTTT	CASSLQGFNEKLFF
TRBV5-1	TRBJ1-2	.	TRBD1	TGCGCCAGTAAAACAGGGGACTATGGCTACACCTTC	CASKTGDYGYTF
TRBV11-1	TRBJ1-2	.	TRBD1	TGTGCCAGCAGCTTTGGACAGGGGGATAACTATGGCTACACCTTC	CASSFGQGDNYGYTF
TRBV9	TRBJ2-7	.	.	TGTGCCAGCAGCCTCGGGAACAGACAAGGCTACGAGCAGTACTTC	CASSLGNRQGYEQYF
TRBV2	TRBJ1-3	.	.	TGTGCCAGCAGCTCGACAGGTCGCTCTGGAAACACCATATATTTT	CASSSTGRSGNTIYF
TRBV5-6	TRBJ1-3	.	.	TGTGCCAGCAGCTTGGAAGGGGCCTGGGAAAACACCATATATTTT	CASSLEGAWENTIYF
TRBV7-8	TRBJ2-1	.	.	TGTGCCAGCAGCTCGAAAGATCCGGGACTTTTGGGGGAGCAGTTCTTC	CASSSKDPGLLGEQFF
TRBV25-1	TRBJ2-7	once	.	TGTGCCAGCAGTGTGTTGGCAGGGCTGGGCGAGCAGTACTTC	CASSVLAGLGEQYF
TRBV12-3/TRBV12-4	TRBJ2-7	few	TRBD1	TGTGCCAGTGCAGGACAGGGGTCCTACGAGCAGTACTTC	CASAGQGSYEQYF
TRBV3-1/TRBV3-2	TRBJ2-5	.	TRBD1	TGTGCCAGCAGTCGCAGGGGGTCCCAAGAGACCCAGTACTTC	CASSRRGSQETQYF
TRBV5-4	TRBJ2-3	.	TRBD1	TGTGCCAGCAGCCAAGCCGGGACAGGGGCTGCGAATAGAGATACGCAGTATTTT	CASSQAGTGAANRDTQYF
TRBV7-6	TRBJ2-5	.	.	TGTGCCAGCAGCTTATTGTTTGGCAAACAAGAGACCCAGTACTTC	CASSLLFGKQETQYF
TRBV18	TRBJ2-7	few	TRBD1	TGTGCCAGCTCACCGGGACAGGCGAGCTCCTACGAGCAGTACTTC	CASSPGQASSYEQYF
TRBV19	TRBJ2-1	once	TRBD2	TGTGCCAGTAGTGAAACACTAGCGGGACCCAATGAGCAGTTCTTC	CASSETLAGPNEQFF
TRBV18	TRBJ2-7	.	.	TGTGCCAGCTCCCCCTCGCTGGCCAGAAGCGAGCAGTACTTC	CASSPSLARSEQYF
TRBV7-2	TRBJ1-2	.	.	TGTGCCAGCACCTTCCAGGGGATCCTCTATGGCTACACCTTC	CASTFQGILYGYTF
TRBV28	TRBJ2-7	.	.	TGTGCCAGCAGTGAGGCAGGGTATAGTTACGAGCAGTACTTC	CASSEAGYSYEQYF
TRBV6-5	TRBJ1-2	.	.	TGTGCCGTGGCCCGGGAGAGGGATGGCTACACCTTC	CAVARERDGYTF
TRBV27	TRBJ1-2	.	.	TGTGCCAGCAGCTCAATACAGAGGGATGGCTACACCTTC	CASSSIQRDGYTF
TRBV9	TRBJ1-2	.	.	TGTGCCAGCAGCTCGGGGTTAAACTATGGCTACACCTTC	CASSSGLNYGYTF
TRBV12-3/TRBV12-4	TRBJ1-2	.	.	TGTGCCAGCAAAAGACAGGCGGACTATGGCTACACCTTC	CASKRQADYGYTF
TRBV12-5	TRBJ2-2	.	TRBD1	TGTGCTAGTGGTTTAATTACAACCCCCGGGACAGGGGTCGACACCGGGGAGCTGTTTTTT	CASGLITTPGTGVDTGELFF
TRBV28	TRBJ2-1	.	TRBD1	TGTGCCAGCAGTTTAAAAGGGGGCGCACGATATCTCCTCTTC	CASSLKGGARYLLF
TRBV28	TRBJ2-3	.	TRBD2	TGTGCCAGCAGTGGTAGCGGGAGGGCCGAGACAGATACGCAGTATTTT	CASSGSGRAETDTQYF
TRBV6-5	TRBJ2-3	.	.	TGTGCCAGCAGTTCCACCGCGGCAGATACGCAGTATTTT	CASSSTAADTQYF
TRBV19	TRBJ1-6	.	TRBD1	TGTGCCAGTTCCAGGCTTCCGGGACAGGGACATTCACCCCTCCACTTT	CASSRLPGQGHSPLHF
TRBV4-2	TRBJ2-1	.	.	TGTGCCAGCAGCGAGAACTGGGGCTCAAACAATGAGCAGTTCTTC	CASSENWGSNNEQFF
TRBV12-3/TRBV12-4	TRBJ1-4	.	.	TGTGCCAGCAGTTTTCAATCGAGGGAAAAACTGTTTTTT	CASSFQSREKLFF
TRBV9	TRBJ1-1	.	.	TGTGCCAGCACGCAGGGGAATATGAACACTGAAGCTTTCTTT	CASTQGNMNTEAFF
TRBV6-5	TRBJ1-2	.	TRBD1	TGTGCCAGCGCGTCACAGGGGGCCGACTATGGCTACACCTTC	CASASQGADYGYTF
TRBV6-4	TRBJ1-4	.	.	TGTGCCAGCAGTGACCCGAGGAGTGAAAAACTGTTTTTT	CASSDPRSEKLFF
TRBV4-3	TRBJ2-1	once	.	TGCGCCAGCAGCCGCATAGATGGTGAGCAGTTCTTC	CASSRIDGEQFF
TRBV28	TRBJ1-3	.	.	TGTGCCAGCAGTGATCCCAGGGGTAGCTCTGGAAACACCATATATTTT	CASSDPRGSSGNTIYF
TRBV7-7	TRBJ2-5	.	TRBD1	TGTGCCAGCAGCCGGACAGGGTTCCAAGAGACCCAGTACTTC	CASSRTGFQETQYF
TRBV19	TRBJ1-2	.	.	TGTGCCAGTAGCGTAATGTGGGGAGCTAACTATGGCTACACCTTC	CASSVMWGANYGYTF
TRBV30	TRBJ1-5	.	.	TGTGCCTGGGATTCAGGGGACGATCAGCCCCAGCATTTT	CAWDSGDDQPQHF
TRBV18	TRBJ1-1	few	TRBD1	TGTGCCAGCTCCCTCGGACAGGCACTAAACGAAGAAGCTTTCTTT	CASSLGQALNEEAFF
TRBV10-3	TRBJ2-5	.	.	TGTGCCATCAGTGTTTCAGGGGACACCCAAGAGACCCAGTACTTC	CAISVSGDTQETQYF